Given below is one T cell receptor (beta chain) in context. Antigen specificity is unknown. The CDR3 covers 17 residues. The record originates from a study of cytomegalovirus exposure and HLA in healthy donors. Overall study results and limits: Association of 16,951 TCR beta sequences with HLA alleles was found at 0.05 false discovery rate in a later analysis.

Vbeta (60) and Jbeta (13) primers were used in the PCR. The assay was immunoSEQ multiplex PCR, and TCRdb's table has in-frame clones only and misses some. The sample lists roughly 100,000 clones; roughly four fifths were seen once. This receptor was taken from a human donor in good health. The sequenced sample consisted of PBMCs. The chain is built from TRBV12-2 and TRBJ2-2; the D call in the table, TRBD2, was not verified against the DNA. TRBV12-2 is designated a pseudogene. The CDR3 DNA sequence: TGTGCAAGTCGCTTAGCGTTGGGGGAGGGGAATTCCGGGGAGCTGTTTTTT. It translates to CASRLALGEGNSGELFF.